These 28 T cell receptor beta chains came from one sample sequenced in a study of T cell changes during pregnancy in multiple sclerosis. Sequencing was performed with immunoSEQ multiplex PCR; in TCRdb, only in-frame clones are kept and a portion is missing. Among approximately 94,000 clones, 92% were seen once, and the ten largest hold more than 1.5%. This material consisted of peripheral blood, taken after pregnancy. Receptors originate from a female donor with multiple sclerosis, enrolled in a pregnancy study.

The V gene is TRBV14, the J gene TRBJ2-3, with D maybe TRBD2 (6 bases). This CDR3 is 17 amino acids long. Trimming cost V 1 base and J 0 bases, with 14 bases left between them. Germline values: CDR1 SGHDN, CDR2 FVKESK. In DNA, the CDR3 is TGTGCCAGCAGCCAAGGGGACGGCGGGGTAAGCACAGATACGCAGTATTTT. Protein: CASSQGDGGVSTDTQYF.

The V and J genes are TRBV6-5 and TRBJ2-3; 9 bases match TRBD2. Per germline, CDR1 MNHEY and CDR2 SVGAGI. The CDR3 length is 16 residues. After removal of 0 bases from V and 2 bases from J, the junction contained 3 bases not matched to a gene. This CDR3 reads CASSYSLAGTTDTQYF. DNA for the CDR3: TGTGCCAGCAGTTACTCTCTAGCGGGGACCACAGATACGCAGTATTTT.

Only a few counts were recorded for this clone. The rearrangement links TRBV10-3 to TRBJ1-2, with a possible D match to TRBD1 (5 bases). Germline assignment: CDR1 ENHRY and CDR2 SYGVKD. V was shortened by 2 bases and J by 4 bases, with 14 bases between the two germline ends. The CDR3 extends over 15 amino acids. CDR3 amino acids: CAISENTGISYGYTF. In DNA form, the CDR3 reads TGTGCCATCAGTGAGAACACAGGAATTTCCTATGGCTACACCTTC.

The V and J genes are TRBV13 and TRBJ1-5, with TRBD1 identical over 8 bases. J lost 4 bases, V lost 5 bases, and 7 bases had no gene match. Germline V gene sequence: CDR1 PRHDT, CDR2 FYEKMQ (reference sequence). The CDR3 is made up of 15 amino acids. CDR3 in DNA: TGTGCCAGCAGCCTCGGACAGGGTATAAATCAGCCCCAGCATTTT. Translating it yields CASSLGQGINQPQHF.

The chain carries TRBV4-3 and TRBJ1-4; the D is unclear. Germline V gene sequence: CDR1 LGHNA, CDR2 YSLEER. The V end was cut by 3 bases, the J end by 16 bases, with 18 bases between. The CDR3 sequence is 13 residues long. The CDR3 nucleotides read TGCGCCAGCAGCCATTTGAGGTTCGACCCGCCGTTTTTT. Translating it yields CASSHLRFDPPFF.

This sequence joins TRBV9 and TRBJ2-3; 7 bases match TRBD1. The CDR3 has 15 residues. Germline loops: CDR1 SGDLS, CDR2 YYNGEE. After removal of 4 bases from V and 5 bases from J, the junction contained 10 bases not matched to a gene. CDR3 sequence (DNA): TGTGCCAGCAGCCTAAGAGGGGGCAGGGGAGATACGCAGTATTTT. Protein: CASSLRGGRGDTQYF.

The chain couples TRBV13 to TRBJ2-7, with 13 positions matching TRBD2. Germline V gene sequence: CDR1 PRHDT, CDR2 FYEKMQ (reference sequence). V lost 4 bases and J lost 7; bases outside the gene matches: 16. This CDR3 has 18 amino acids. The CDR3 spells CASSSKRTSGGILREQYF. CDR3 bases: TGTGCCAGCAGCTCTAAGAGGACTAGCGGGGGAATATTGAGGGAGCAGTACTTC.

This rearrangement joins TRBV7-6 to TRBJ1-2; D gene unclear. The germline V and J ends were trimmed by 2 bases and 8 bases, with 18 bases remaining between them. The CDR3 contains 15 residues. Germline lookup yields CDR1 SGHVS and CDR2 FNYEAQ. The CDR3 region is CASSLTPGGLGGYTF. CDR3 coding DNA: TGTGCCAGCAGCTTAACCCCAGGCGGACTCGGGGGCTACACCTTC.

The chain is built from TRBV9 and TRBJ2-1; 10 bases fit TRBD2. V dropped 1 base and J dropped 5; count of bases not matched to a gene: 6. CDR1 is SGDLS and CDR2 is YYNGEE in the germline V gene. This CDR3 has 16 residues. The CDR3 loop reads CASSVSLAGSHNEQFF. The CDR3 DNA follows: TGTGCCAGCAGCGTATCACTAGCGGGGTCTCACAATGAGCAGTTCTTC. Complete variable domain (other parts from reference TRBV9 and TRBJ2-1): DSGVTQTPKHLITATGQRVTLRCSPRSGDLSVYWYQQSLDQGLQFLIQYYNGEERAKGNILERFSAQQFPDLHSELNLSSLELGDSALYFCASSVSLAGSHNEQFFGPGTRLTVL.

This sequence joins TRBV6-6 and TRBJ1-5; D is unresolved. Germline V gives CDR1 MNHNY, CDR2 SVGAGI (reference sequence). V lost 5 bases and J lost 1, with 12 bases in between. There are 15 residues in the CDR3. The DNA of the CDR3 is TGTGCCAGCAGTCTTGACACACGAAGCAATCAGCCCCAGCATTTT. This translates into CASSLDTRSNQPQHF.

This clone appeared a single time. The chain has TRBV9 and TRBJ2-1, with TRBD2 identical over 11 bases. The CDR3 has 16 residues. The trim removed 0 bases at V and 5 bases at J, leaving 4 bases unmatched. Germline values: CDR1 SGDLS, CDR2 YYNGEE. CDR3 DNA: TGTGCCAGCAGCGTAGACCCTAGCGGGGGGAACAATGAGCAGTTCTTC. Translation: CASSVDPSGGNNEQFF.

This clone was seen just once. This sequence joins TRBV14 and TRBJ1-1, with 7 bases fitting TRBD1. V shed 2 bases and J 6 bases; nucleotides not matched to a gene: 6. CDR1 is SGHDN, CDR2 FVKESK, per germline. The CDR3 length is 14 residues. The CDR3: CASSQHRGGAEAFF. CDR3 nucleotides: TGTGCCAGCAGCCAACACAGGGGTGGGGCTGAAGCTTTCTTT.

The chain links TRBV27 to TRBJ1-6; a weak D match, TRBD1 (6 bases). In germline, CDR1 is MNHEY, CDR2 SMNVEV (reference sequence). Trimming took 7 bases from V and 6 from J, leaving 13 bases between them. The CDR3 has 14 amino acids. CDR3: CASTRGGANSPLHF. Here the CDR3 DNA reads TGTGCCAGCACCAGGGGAGGGGCTAATTCACCCCTCCACTTT.

The rearrangement joins TRBV7-9 to TRBJ2-2; TRBD1 aligns across 8 bases. The V segment lost 0 bases and the J segment 6 bases; nucleotides outside the gene matches: 3. CDR3 size: 15 residues. Germline values: CDR1 SEHNR, CDR2 FQNEAQ (reference sequence). CDR3 sequence reads: CASSLATGEAGELFF. The CDR3 DNA follows: TGTGCCAGCAGCTTAGCGACAGGGGAGGCCGGGGAGCTGTTTTTT.

This clone was detected once. V and J are TRBV7-8 and TRBJ2-5; D gene ambiguous. The CDR3 loop spans 14 amino acids. CDR1 is SGHVS, CDR2 FQNEAQ, per germline. V lost 1 base, J lost 2 bases, and 8 bases lay in between. The CDR3 nucleotides read TGTGCCAGCAGCTTAGACAGAACACAAGAGACCCAGTACTTC. As protein: CASSLDRTQETQYF.

The genes are TRBV12-5 and TRBJ2-7, with unresolved D. V was cut by 6 bases and J by 1 base, with 4 bases left in between. This CDR3 contains 11 residues. The germline V gene encodes CDR1 LGHNT and CDR2 FRNRAP. The CDR3 loop reads CASGYSYEQYF. DNA of the CDR3: TGTGCTAGTGGCTATTCCTACGAGCAGTACTTC.

The chain employs TRBV7-2 and TRBJ1-2; tentative D call: TRBD1 (6 bases). The CDR3 extends over 15 amino acids. V was clipped by 1 base and J by 0 bases, with 9 bases between them. Germline CDR1 is SGHTA and CDR2 is FQGNSA. This CDR3 is CASSLDRASNYGYTF. The CDR3, as DNA: TGTGCCAGCAGCTTAGACAGGGCCTCTAACTATGGCTACACCTTC.

The count of this clone is one. The V call is TRBV5-4, the J call TRBJ2-2, with D maybe TRBD1 (7 bases). The germline V and J ends were trimmed by 0 bases and 7 bases, with 13 bases remaining between them. Germline-derived CDR1 and CDR2 are SGHNT and YYREEE (reference sequence). The CDR3 covers 15 residues. CDR3 region: CASSLVRQGGGELFF. DNA of the CDR3: TGTGCCAGCAGCTTGGTGCGGCAGGGGGGCGGGGAGCTGTTTTTT.

The rearrangement joins TRBV28 to TRBJ2-5; D might be TRBD1 (5 bases). CDR3 size: 13 residues. Trimming took 3 bases from V and 3 from J, leaving 8 bases between them. Germline V CDR1 and CDR2: MDHEN, SYDVKM. The CDR3 loop is CASSFPQEETQYF. The CDR3 DNA reads TGTGCCAGCAGTTTTCCACAGGAAGAGACCCAGTACTTC. Full variable domain (missing parts from reference TRBV28 and TRBJ2-5): DVKVTQSSRYLVKRTGEKVFLECVQDMDHENMFWYRQDPGLGLRLIYFSYDVKMKEKGDIPEGYSVSREKKERFSLILESASTNQTSMYLCASSFPQEETQYFGPGTRLLVL.

The chain couples TRBV7-3 to TRBJ2-7; TRBD1 matches at 10 bases. This CDR3 has 15 residues. CDR1 and CDR2 from the germline V gene are SGHTA and FQGTGA. V dropped 6 bases and J dropped 4; count of bases not matched to a gene: 9. CDR3 DNA sequence: TGTGCCAGCAGTTATGCCGGGACAGGGGTTTACGAGCAGTACTTC. This translates into CASSYAGTGVYEQYF.

The J gene is TRBJ2-4, the V gene TRBV11-2; 14 bases are shared with TRBD2. The CDR3 contains 15 residues. Looked up from germline, CDR1 is SGHAT and CDR2 is FQNNGV. With 1 base clipped from V and 7 bases from J, the junction kept 0 bases outside the gene matches. CDR3 nucleotide sequence: TGTGCCAGCAGCTTAGGGACTAGCGGGGGGAACATTCAGTACTTC. Residues: CASSLGTSGGNIQYF.

Only one count was recorded for this clone. This sequence joins TRBV11-2 and TRBJ2-1; 10 bases fit TRBD2. Per germline, CDR1 SGHAT and CDR2 FQNNGV. The CDR3 runs to 15 residues. Trimming cost V 1 base and J 7 bases; bases outside gene matches: 4. The CDR3 DNA is TGTGCCAGCAGCTTAGTTGCTAGCGGGAGAAATGAGCAGTTCTTC. Protein sequence: CASSLVASGRNEQFF.

Here the CDR3 DNA reads TGTGCCTGGAGTAGGGCGGGAAGGGAAAAAAACGAGCAGTACTTC. Its protein is CAWSRAGREKNEQYF. V and J are TRBV30 and TRBJ2-7, with D possibly being TRBD2 (6 bases). In germline, CDR1 is GTSNPN, CDR2 SVGIG (reference sequence). Deletions cut 2 bases from V and 5 bases from J, with 19 bases between. This CDR3 spans 15 amino acids.

The chain joins TRBV7-8 to TRBJ2-5; 8 bases are a match to TRBD2. The germline CDR1 and CDR2 sequences are SGHVS and FQNEAQ. The CDR3 loop spans 15 amino acids. After removal of 2 bases from V and 1 base from J, the junction contained 3 bases not matched to a gene. DNA for the CDR3: TGTGCCAGCAGCTTAAATAGCGGGGTCCAAGAGACCCAGTACTTC. This encodes CASSLNSGVQETQYF.

The chain couples TRBV5-1 to TRBJ2-3; possibly TRBD1 for D (5 bases). Trimming stripped 4 bases from V and 0 bases from J, with 9 bases between. Germline CDR1 and CDR2: SGHRS and YFSETQ. CDR3 size: 14 residues. CDR3 sequence (DNA): TGCGCCAGCAGCCTGACAGACAGCACAGATACGCAGTATTTT. It encodes CASSLTDSTDTQYF.

The rearrangement uses TRBV9 and TRBJ2-2, with D perhaps matching TRBD1 (7 bases). The ends were cut back, 4 bases at V and 0 bases at J, with 13 bases in the middle. This CDR3 has 16 amino acids. The germline gives CDR1 SGDLS, CDR2 YYNGEE. The CDR3 protein is CASSTAGTANTGELFF. CDR3 in DNA: TGTGCCAGCAGCACCGCGGGGACAGCGAACACCGGGGAGCTGTTTTTT.

In DNA form, the CDR3 reads TGTGCCAGCAGTGAGACTAGCGGGAGCCCCGGGGAGCTGTTTTTT. Protein product: CASSETSGSPGELFF. V gene TRBV6-4 combines with J gene TRBJ2-2; TRBD2 agrees at 12 bases. V was clipped by 3 bases and J by 6 bases; unmatched bases: 2. The CDR3 length is 15 residues. CDR1 and CDR2 from the germline V gene are MRHNA and SNTAGT.

V is TRBV27 and J is TRBJ2-3, with TRBD2 matching 13 bases. Germline V gives CDR1 MNHEY, CDR2 SMNVEV (reference sequence). The V and J ends lost 2 bases and 4 bases, in that order; junction bases with no gene match: 3. The CDR3 runs 16 residues. As DNA, the CDR3 is TGTGCCAGCAGTTTAAGGACTAGCGGGAGTGCAGATACGCAGTATTTT. Translation: CASSLRTSGSADTQYF.